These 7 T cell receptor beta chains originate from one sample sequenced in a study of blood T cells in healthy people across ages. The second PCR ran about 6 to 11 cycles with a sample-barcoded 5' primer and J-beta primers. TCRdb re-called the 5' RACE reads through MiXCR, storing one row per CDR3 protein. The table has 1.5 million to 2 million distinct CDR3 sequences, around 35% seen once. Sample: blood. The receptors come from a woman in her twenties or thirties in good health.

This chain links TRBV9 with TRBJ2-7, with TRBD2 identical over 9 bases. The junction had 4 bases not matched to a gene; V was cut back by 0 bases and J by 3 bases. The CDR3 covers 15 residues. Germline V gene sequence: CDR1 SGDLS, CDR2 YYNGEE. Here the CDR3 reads CASSVAISGSYEQYF. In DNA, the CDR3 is TGTGCCAGCAGCGTAGCTATTAGCGGGAGCTACGAGCAGTACTTC.

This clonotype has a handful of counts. Here the CDR3 reads CASSPAGTGALYEQYF. CDR3 in DNA: TGTGCCAGCAGCCCGGCCGGGACAGGGGCTCTCTACGAGCAGTACTTC. The chain joins TRBV5-5 to TRBJ2-7, with 10 bases fitting TRBD1. The CDR3 spans 16 residues. Losses at the gene ends were 4 bases for V and 3 bases for J; bases not matched to a gene: 10. Germline-derived CDR1 and CDR2 are SGHKS and YYEKEE (reference sequence).

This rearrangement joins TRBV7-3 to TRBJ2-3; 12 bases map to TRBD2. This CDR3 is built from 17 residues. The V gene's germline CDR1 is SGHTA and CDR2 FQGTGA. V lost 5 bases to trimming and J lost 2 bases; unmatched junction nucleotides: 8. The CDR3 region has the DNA TGTGCCAGCAGCCGAGGGACTAGCGGGTATCTCACAGATACGCAGTATTTT. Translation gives CASSRGTSGYLTDTQYF. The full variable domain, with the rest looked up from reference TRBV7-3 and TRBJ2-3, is GAGVSQTPSNKVTEKGKYVELRCDPISGHTALYWYRQSLGQGPEFLIYFQGTGAADDSGLPNDRFFAVRPEGSVSTLKIQRTERGDSAVYLCASSRGTSGYLTDTQYFGPGTRLTVL.

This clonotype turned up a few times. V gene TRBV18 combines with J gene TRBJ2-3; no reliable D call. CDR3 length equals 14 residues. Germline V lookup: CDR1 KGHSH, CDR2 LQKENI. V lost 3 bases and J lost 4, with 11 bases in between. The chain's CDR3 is CASSPGQAPDTQYF. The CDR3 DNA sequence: TGTGCCAGCTCACCCGGCCAAGCTCCAGATACGCAGTATTTT.

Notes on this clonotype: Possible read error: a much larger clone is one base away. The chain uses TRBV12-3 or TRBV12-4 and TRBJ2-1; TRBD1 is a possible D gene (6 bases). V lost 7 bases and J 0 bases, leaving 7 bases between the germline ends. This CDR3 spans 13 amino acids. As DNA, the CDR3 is TGTGCCAGCAAGGACAGCTCCTACAATGAGCAGTTCTTC. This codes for CASKDSSYNEQFF.

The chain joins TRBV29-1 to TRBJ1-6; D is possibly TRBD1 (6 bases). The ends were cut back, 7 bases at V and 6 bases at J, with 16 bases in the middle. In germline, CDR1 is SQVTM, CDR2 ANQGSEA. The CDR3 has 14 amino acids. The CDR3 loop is CSATEQGFNSPLHF. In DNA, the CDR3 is TGCAGCGCCACCGAACAGGGATTTAATTCACCCCTCCACTTT. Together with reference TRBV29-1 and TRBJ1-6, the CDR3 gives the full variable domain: SAVISQKPSRDICQRGTSLTIQCQVDSQVTMMFWYRQQPGQSLTLIATANQGSEATYESGFVIDKFPISRPNLTFSTLTVSNMSPEDSSIYLCSATEQGFNSPLHFGNGTRLTVT.

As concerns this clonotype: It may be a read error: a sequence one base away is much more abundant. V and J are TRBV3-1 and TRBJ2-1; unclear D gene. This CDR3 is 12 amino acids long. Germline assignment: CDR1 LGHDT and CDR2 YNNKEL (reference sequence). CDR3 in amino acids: CASSQSYNERFF. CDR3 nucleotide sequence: TGTGCCAGCAGCCAGTCGTACAATGAGCGGTTCTTC.